The rows below give T cell receptor beta chains drawn from one sample of a study of T cell repertoires in cytomegalovirus infection. Via MiXCR, TCRdb re-called the reads, giving one row per CDR3 protein. The table lists 150,000 to 200,000 distinct CDR3 sequences, roughly a fifth of them singletons, with under 3.5% in the top ten. Input material: PBMCs. The receptors were gathered from a human donor in good health (CMV status not recorded). Some clones in this sample may be carry-over from other donors' samples. Both conserved end residues are trimmed from each CDR3. Each record gives: CDR3 protein, D gene, CDR3 length, J gene, V gene. The D gene is left open where the match is weak.

CDR3aa: ASSLDQRGTVSEQF
d_gene: TRBD2
len: 14
j_gene: TRBJ2-1
v_gene: TRBV11-2

CDR3aa: ASSLGASAEQETQY
d_gene: -
len: 14
j_gene: TRBJ2-5
v_gene: TRBV5-1

CDR3aa: ASSLDHGGFGELF
d_gene: -
len: 13
j_gene: TRBJ2-2
v_gene: TRBV11-2

CDR3aa: ASSDQKFSEQF
d_gene: -
len: 11
j_gene: TRBJ2-1
v_gene: TRBV2

CDR3aa: AWSSDRVTNYGYT
d_gene: TRBD1
len: 13
j_gene: TRBJ1-2
v_gene: TRBV30

CDR3aa: ASSYHRTGLAFGEQY
d_gene: TRBD1
len: 15
j_gene: TRBJ2-7
v_gene: TRBV6-5

CDR3aa: ASSLEPGTGGASEAF
d_gene: TRBD1
len: 15
j_gene: TRBJ1-1
v_gene: TRBV5-1

CDR3aa: ASRPQGILYNEQF
d_gene: -
len: 13
j_gene: TRBJ2-1
v_gene: TRBV28

CDR3aa: ASSFSGGLGQPQH
d_gene: -
len: 13
j_gene: TRBJ1-5
v_gene: TRBV7-2

CDR3aa: SASKDRHGYT
d_gene: -
len: 10
j_gene: TRBJ1-2
v_gene: TRBV20-1

CDR3aa: ASSPRDSYEQY
d_gene: TRBD1
len: 11
j_gene: TRBJ2-7
v_gene: TRBV5-5

CDR3aa: ASRGVEETQY
d_gene: -
len: 10
j_gene: TRBJ2-5
v_gene: TRBV2

CDR3aa: ASSPPRRQGSENIQY
d_gene: TRBD1
len: 15
j_gene: TRBJ2-4
v_gene: TRBV7-9

CDR3aa: ASSLLGSEQF
d_gene: -
len: 10
j_gene: TRBJ2-1
v_gene: TRBV5-1

CDR3aa: ASSAQGTGNTIY
d_gene: -
len: 12
j_gene: TRBJ1-3
v_gene: TRBV19

CDR3aa: ASSEDRGSTDTQY
d_gene: TRBD1
len: 13
j_gene: TRBJ2-3
v_gene: TRBV25-1

CDR3aa: ASRGAIASQY
d_gene: -
len: 10
j_gene: TRBJ2-5
v_gene: TRBV28

CDR3aa: SVAVTRLAGDETQY
d_gene: TRBD2
len: 14
j_gene: TRBJ2-5
v_gene: TRBV29-1

CDR3aa: ASSLSGSSYNEQF
d_gene: -
len: 13
j_gene: TRBJ2-1
v_gene: TRBV7-2

CDR3aa: ASGLADTNEQY
d_gene: -
len: 11
j_gene: TRBJ2-7
v_gene: TRBV6-6

CDR3aa: ASSLLAAREETQY
d_gene: TRBD2
len: 13
j_gene: TRBJ2-5
v_gene: TRBV5-1

CDR3aa: ASSQDLEQF
d_gene: -
len: 9
j_gene: TRBJ2-1
v_gene: TRBV7-3

CDR3aa: ASSLNVAGPYEQY
d_gene: TRBD2
len: 13
j_gene: TRBJ2-7
v_gene: TRBV7-3

CDR3aa: ASSLNRGGELF
d_gene: -
len: 11
j_gene: TRBJ2-2
v_gene: TRBV7-2

CDR3aa: SARTGRKYEQY
d_gene: -
len: 11
j_gene: TRBJ2-7
v_gene: TRBV29-1

CDR3aa: SVESGGGYEQY
d_gene: TRBD1
len: 11
j_gene: TRBJ2-7
v_gene: TRBV29-1

CDR3aa: ASSYGERSYEQY
d_gene: -
len: 12
j_gene: TRBJ2-7
v_gene: TRBV6-8

CDR3aa: ASTTSLGGSDTQY
d_gene: TRBD2
len: 13
j_gene: TRBJ2-3
v_gene: TRBV7-2

CDR3aa: ASIPGRGVGGELF
d_gene: TRBD2
len: 13
j_gene: TRBJ2-2
v_gene: TRBV11-2

CDR3aa: ASSQGDQPQH
d_gene: TRBD1
len: 10
j_gene: TRBJ1-5
v_gene: TRBV7-2

CDR3aa: ASSLSWGQTEAF
d_gene: -
len: 12
j_gene: TRBJ1-1
v_gene: TRBV28

CDR3aa: ASSLLLVGQGATEAF
d_gene: TRBD1
len: 15
j_gene: TRBJ1-1
v_gene: TRBV7-2

CDR3aa: ASSLGGKSQPQH
d_gene: -
len: 12
j_gene: TRBJ1-5
v_gene: TRBV7-2

CDR3aa: ASRSTGSNYEQY
d_gene: TRBD1
len: 12
j_gene: TRBJ2-7
v_gene: TRBV28

CDR3aa: ASRKTSGQYNEQF
d_gene: TRBD2
len: 13
j_gene: TRBJ2-1
v_gene: TRBV6-1

CDR3aa: ASSLNDGTLQPQH
d_gene: -
len: 13
j_gene: TRBJ1-5
v_gene: TRBV7-8

CDR3aa: ASRGGTRLIETQY
d_gene: -
len: 13
j_gene: TRBJ2-5
v_gene: TRBV12-3/TRBV12-4

CDR3aa: ASSLVGNQETQY
d_gene: -
len: 12
j_gene: TRBJ2-5
v_gene: TRBV28

CDR3aa: SAKYRDRNTEAF
d_gene: TRBD1
len: 12
j_gene: TRBJ1-1
v_gene: TRBV20-1

CDR3aa: ASSELEGNIQY
d_gene: -
len: 11
j_gene: TRBJ2-4
v_gene: TRBV2

CDR3aa: ASSRGTANTGELF
d_gene: -
len: 13
j_gene: TRBJ2-2
v_gene: TRBV11-2

CDR3aa: ASSRGQGYTDTQY
d_gene: TRBD1
len: 13
j_gene: TRBJ2-3
v_gene: TRBV28

CDR3aa: SASTGRWTEAF
d_gene: TRBD1
len: 11
j_gene: TRBJ1-1
v_gene: TRBV20-1

CDR3aa: ASSAGTGLYSNQPQH
d_gene: TRBD1
len: 15
j_gene: TRBJ1-5
v_gene: TRBV7-2

CDR3aa: ASSSGQHYYNEQF
d_gene: TRBD1
len: 13
j_gene: TRBJ2-1
v_gene: TRBV11-2

CDR3aa: ASRLGAGNTEAF
d_gene: -
len: 12
j_gene: TRBJ1-1
v_gene: TRBV12-3/TRBV12-4

CDR3aa: ASSVGWTNTEAF
d_gene: -
len: 12
j_gene: TRBJ1-1
v_gene: TRBV7-8